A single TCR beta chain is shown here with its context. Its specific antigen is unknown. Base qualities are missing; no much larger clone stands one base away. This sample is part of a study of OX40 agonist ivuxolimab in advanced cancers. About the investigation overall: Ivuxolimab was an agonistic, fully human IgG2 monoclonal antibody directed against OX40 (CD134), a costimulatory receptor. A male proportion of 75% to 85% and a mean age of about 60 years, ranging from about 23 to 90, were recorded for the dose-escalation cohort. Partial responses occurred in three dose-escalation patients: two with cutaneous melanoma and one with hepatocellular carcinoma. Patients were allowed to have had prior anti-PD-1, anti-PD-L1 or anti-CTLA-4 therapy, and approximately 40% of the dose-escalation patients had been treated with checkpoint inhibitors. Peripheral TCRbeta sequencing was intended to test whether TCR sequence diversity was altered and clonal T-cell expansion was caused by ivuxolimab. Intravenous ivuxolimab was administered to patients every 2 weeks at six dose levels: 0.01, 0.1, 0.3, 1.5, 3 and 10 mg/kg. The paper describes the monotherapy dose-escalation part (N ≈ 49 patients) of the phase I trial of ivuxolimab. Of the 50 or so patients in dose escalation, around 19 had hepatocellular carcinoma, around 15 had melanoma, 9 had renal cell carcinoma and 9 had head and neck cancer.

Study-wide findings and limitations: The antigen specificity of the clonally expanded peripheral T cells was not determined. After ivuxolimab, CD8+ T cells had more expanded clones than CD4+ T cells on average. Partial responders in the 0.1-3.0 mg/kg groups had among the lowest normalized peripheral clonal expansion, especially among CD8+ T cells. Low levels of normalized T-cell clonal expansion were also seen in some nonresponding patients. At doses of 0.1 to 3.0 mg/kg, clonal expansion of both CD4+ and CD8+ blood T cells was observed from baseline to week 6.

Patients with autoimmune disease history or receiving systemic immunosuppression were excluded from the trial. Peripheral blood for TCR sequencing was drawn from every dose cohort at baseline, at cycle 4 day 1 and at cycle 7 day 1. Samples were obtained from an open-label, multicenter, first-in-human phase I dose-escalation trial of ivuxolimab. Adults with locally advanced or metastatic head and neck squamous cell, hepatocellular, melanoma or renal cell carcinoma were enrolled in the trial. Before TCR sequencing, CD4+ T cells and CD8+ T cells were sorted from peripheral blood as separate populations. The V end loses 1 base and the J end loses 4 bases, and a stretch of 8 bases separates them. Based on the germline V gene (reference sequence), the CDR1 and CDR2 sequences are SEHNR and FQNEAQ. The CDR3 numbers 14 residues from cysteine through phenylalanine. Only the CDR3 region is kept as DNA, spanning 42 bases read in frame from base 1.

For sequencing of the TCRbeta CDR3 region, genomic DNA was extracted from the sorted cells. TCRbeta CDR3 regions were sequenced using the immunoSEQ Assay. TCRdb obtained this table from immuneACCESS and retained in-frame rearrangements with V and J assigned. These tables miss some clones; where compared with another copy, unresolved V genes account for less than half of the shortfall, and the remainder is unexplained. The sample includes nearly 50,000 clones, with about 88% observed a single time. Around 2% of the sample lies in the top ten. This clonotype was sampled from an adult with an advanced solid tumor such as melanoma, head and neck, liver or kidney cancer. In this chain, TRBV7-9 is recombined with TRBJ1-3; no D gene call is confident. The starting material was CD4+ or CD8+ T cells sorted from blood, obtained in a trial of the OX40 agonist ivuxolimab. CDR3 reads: CASSLEVSGNTIYF. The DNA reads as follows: TGTGCCAGCAGCTTAGAGGTTTCAGGAAACACCATATATTTT.